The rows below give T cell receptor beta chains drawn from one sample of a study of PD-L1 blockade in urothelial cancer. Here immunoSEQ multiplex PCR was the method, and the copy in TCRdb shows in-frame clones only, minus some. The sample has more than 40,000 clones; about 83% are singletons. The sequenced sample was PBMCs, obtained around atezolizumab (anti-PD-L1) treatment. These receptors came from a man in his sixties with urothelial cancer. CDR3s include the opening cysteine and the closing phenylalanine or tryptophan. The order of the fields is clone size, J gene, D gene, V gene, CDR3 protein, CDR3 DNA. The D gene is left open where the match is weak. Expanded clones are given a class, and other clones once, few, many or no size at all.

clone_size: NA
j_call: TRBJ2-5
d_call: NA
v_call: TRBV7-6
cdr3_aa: CASSWGPQETQYF
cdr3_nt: TGTGCCAGCAGCTGGGGCCCCCAAGAGACCCAGTACTTC

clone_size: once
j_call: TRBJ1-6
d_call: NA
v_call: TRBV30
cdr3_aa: CAWSPSDSPLHF
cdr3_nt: TGTGCCTGGAGTCCAAGCGATTCACCCCTCCACTTT

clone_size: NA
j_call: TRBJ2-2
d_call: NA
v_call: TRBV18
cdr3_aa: CASSFEIALTGELFF
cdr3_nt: TGTGCCAGCTCCTTTGAGATAGCGCTAACCGGGGAGCTGTTTTTT

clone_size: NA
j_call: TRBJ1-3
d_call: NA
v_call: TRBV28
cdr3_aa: CASGDAQGNTIYF
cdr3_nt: TGTGCCAGCGGAGACGCCCAGGGAAACACCATATATTTT

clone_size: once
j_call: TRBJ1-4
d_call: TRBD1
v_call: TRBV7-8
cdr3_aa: CASSWGTGKEKLFF
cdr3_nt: TGTGCCAGCAGCTGGGGGACAGGGAAAGAAAAACTGTTTTTT

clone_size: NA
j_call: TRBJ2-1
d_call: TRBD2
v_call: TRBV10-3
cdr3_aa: CAIGLAGNEQFF
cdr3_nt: TGTGCCATCGGACTAGCGGGCAATGAGCAGTTCTTC

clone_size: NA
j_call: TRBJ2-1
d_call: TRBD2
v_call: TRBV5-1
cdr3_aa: CASSLAQGLAGNEQFF
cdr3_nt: TGCGCCAGCAGCTTGGCCCAGGGGTTAGCGGGAAATGAGCAGTTCTTC

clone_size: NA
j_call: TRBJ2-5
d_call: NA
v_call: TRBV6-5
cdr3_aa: CASSTYGSQETQYF
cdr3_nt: TGTGCCAGCAGTACCTACGGGAGTCAAGAGACCCAGTACTTC

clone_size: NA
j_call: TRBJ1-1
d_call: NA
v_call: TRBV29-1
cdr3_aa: CSVEAGLNTEAFF
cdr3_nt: TGCAGCGTTGAGGCAGGGCTGAACACTGAAGCTTTCTTT

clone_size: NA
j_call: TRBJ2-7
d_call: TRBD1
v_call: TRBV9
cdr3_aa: CASSVGGTGAYEQYF
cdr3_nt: TGTGCCAGCAGCGTAGGAGGGACAGGGGCCTACGAGCAGTACTTC

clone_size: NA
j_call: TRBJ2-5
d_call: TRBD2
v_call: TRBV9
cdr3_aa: CASSPRAGGTGETQYF
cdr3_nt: TGTGCCAGCAGCCCCAGGGCGGGGGGGACGGGGGAGACCCAGTACTTC

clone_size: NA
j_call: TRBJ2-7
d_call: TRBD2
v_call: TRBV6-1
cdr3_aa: CASSGQRGTYEQYF
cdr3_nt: TGTGCCAGCAGTGGACAGCGGGGGACCTACGAGCAGTACTTC

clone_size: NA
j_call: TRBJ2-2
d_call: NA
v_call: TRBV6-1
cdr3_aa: CASSGNSGDTGELFF
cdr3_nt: TGTGCCAGCAGTGGAAACTCCGGAGACACCGGGGAGCTGTTTTTT

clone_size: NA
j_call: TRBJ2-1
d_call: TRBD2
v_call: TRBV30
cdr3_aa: CAWSRLAVTHEQFF
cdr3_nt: TGTGCCTGGAGTCGGCTAGCGGTAACCCATGAGCAGTTCTTC

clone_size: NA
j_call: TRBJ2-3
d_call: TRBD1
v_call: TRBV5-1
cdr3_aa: CASRLDGQGPTDTQYF
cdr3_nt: TGCGCCAGCCGCCTAGATGGACAGGGGCCCACAGATACGCAGTATTTT

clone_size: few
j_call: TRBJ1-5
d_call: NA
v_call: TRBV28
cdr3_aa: CASSLGQSNQPQHF
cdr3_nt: TGTGCCAGCAGTTTAGGGCAGAGCAATCAGCCCCAGCATTTT

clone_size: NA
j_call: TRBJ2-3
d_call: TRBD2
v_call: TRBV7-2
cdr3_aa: CASSPQSGGATDTQYF
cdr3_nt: TGTGCCAGCAGCCCCCAAAGCGGGGGGGCCACAGATACGCAGTATTTT

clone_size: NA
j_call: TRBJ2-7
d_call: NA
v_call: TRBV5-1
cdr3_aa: CASSRGRQELQWYF
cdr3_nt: TGCGCCAGCAGCCGCGGACGACAGGAGCTACAGTGGTACTTC

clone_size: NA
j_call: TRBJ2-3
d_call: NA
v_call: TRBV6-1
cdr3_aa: CASSKSGTDTQYF
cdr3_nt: TGTGCCAGCAGTAAGTCGGGCACAGATACGCAGTATTTT

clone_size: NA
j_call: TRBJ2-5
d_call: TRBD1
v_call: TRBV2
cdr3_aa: CASSEGGQGAGETQYF
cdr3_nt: TGTGCCAGCAGTGAGGGGGGACAGGGGGCCGGCGAGACCCAGTACTTC

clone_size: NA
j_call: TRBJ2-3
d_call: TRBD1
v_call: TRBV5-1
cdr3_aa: CASSPEQGATDTQYF
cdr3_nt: TGCGCCAGCAGCCCTGAACAGGGGGCTACAGATACGCAGTATTTT

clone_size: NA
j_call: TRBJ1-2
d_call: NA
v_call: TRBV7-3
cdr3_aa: CASSPSNTF
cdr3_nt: TGTGCCAGCAGCCCCTCTAACACCTTC

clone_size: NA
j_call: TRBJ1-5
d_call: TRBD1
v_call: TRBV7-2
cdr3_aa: CASSVDRGSYSNQPQHF
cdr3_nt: TGTGCCAGCAGCGTCGACAGGGGGAGTTATAGCAATCAGCCCCAGCATTTT

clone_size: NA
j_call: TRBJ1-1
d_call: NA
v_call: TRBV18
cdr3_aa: CASSGPVEAFF
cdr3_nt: TGTGCCAGCTCAGGTCCAGTTGAAGCTTTCTTT

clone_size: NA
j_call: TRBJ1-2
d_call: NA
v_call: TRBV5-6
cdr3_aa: CASSLPHGENYGYTF
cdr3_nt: TGTGCCAGCAGCCTGCCACACGGAGAGAATTATGGCTACACCTTC

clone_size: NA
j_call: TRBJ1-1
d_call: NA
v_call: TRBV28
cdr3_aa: CASSSQQGNTEAFF
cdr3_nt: TGTGCCAGCAGTTCCCAACAGGGGAACACTGAAGCTTTCTTT

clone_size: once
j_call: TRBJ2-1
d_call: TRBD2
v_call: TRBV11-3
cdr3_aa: CASSGTSREQFF
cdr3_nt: TGTGCCAGCAGCGGGACTAGTCGTGAGCAGTTCTTC

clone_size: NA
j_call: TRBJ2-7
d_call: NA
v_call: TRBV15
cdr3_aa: CATSRDAGEEQYF
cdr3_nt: TGTGCCACCAGCAGAGACGCAGGGGAAGAGCAGTACTTC

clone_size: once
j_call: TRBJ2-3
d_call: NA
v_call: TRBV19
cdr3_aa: CASSEPGDTQYF
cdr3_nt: TGTGCCAGTAGTGAACCAGGGGATACGCAGTATTTT

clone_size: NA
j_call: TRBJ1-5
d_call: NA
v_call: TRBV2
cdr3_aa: CASSRDNQPQHF
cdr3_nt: TGTGCCAGCAGTCGGGACAATCAGCCCCAGCATTTT

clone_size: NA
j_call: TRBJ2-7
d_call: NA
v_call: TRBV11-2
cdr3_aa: CASGLVLGNYEQYF
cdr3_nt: TGTGCCAGCGGCTTAGTTCTGGGCAACTACGAGCAGTACTTC

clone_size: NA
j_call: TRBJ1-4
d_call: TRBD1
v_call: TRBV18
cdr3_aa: CASSRDRENEKLFF
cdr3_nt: TGTGCCAGCTCACGGGACAGGGAGAATGAAAAACTGTTTTTT

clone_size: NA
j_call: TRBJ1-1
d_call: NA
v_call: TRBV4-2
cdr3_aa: CASSQELYSQGYTEAFF
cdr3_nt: TGTGCCAGCAGCCAAGAACTCTACTCCCAGGGGTACACTGAAGCTTTCTTT

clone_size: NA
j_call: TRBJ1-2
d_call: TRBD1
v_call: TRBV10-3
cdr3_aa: CAIRDIQGFGGYTF
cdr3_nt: TGTGCCATCAGGGACATACAGGGGTTCGGCGGCTACACCTTC

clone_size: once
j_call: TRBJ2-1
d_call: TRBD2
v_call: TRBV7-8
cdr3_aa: CASSSTSGGAYEQFF
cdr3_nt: TGTGCCAGCAGCTCTACTAGCGGGGGGGCGTATGAGCAGTTCTTC

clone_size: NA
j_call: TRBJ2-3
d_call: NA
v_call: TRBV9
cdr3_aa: CASSDEAATDTQYF
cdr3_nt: TGTGCCAGCAGCGACGAAGCCGCCACAGATACGCAGTATTTT

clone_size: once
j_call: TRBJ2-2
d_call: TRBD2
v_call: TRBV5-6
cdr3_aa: CASSFWIAGDSSGELFF
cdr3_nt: TGTGCCAGCAGCTTCTGGATAGCGGGGGACTCCTCCGGGGAGCTGTTTTTT

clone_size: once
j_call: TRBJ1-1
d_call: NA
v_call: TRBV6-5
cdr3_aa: CASSRRAVNTEAFF
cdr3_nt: TGTGCCAGCAGCAGGAGGGCAGTGAACACTGAAGCTTTCTTT

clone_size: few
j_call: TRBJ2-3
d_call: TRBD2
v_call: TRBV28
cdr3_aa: CASRKAGGPSETQYF
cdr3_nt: TGTGCCAGCAGGAAGGCGGGGGGACCTTCCGAAACGCAGTATTTT

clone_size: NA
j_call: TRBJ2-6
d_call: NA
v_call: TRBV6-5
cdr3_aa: CASSYSGYSGANVLTF
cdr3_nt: TGTGCCAGCAGTTACTCCGGGTACTCTGGGGCCAACGTCCTGACTTTC

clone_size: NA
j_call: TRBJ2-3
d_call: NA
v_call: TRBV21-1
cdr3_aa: CASSKVGKNRGESTDTQYF
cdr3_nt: TGTGCCAGCAGCAAAGTCGGTAAGAATCGGGGGGAGAGCACAGATACGCAGTATTTT

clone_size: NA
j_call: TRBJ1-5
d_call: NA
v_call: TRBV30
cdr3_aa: CAWSEGLSPQHF
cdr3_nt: TGTGCCTGGAGCGAAGGACTGTCGCCCCAGCATTTT

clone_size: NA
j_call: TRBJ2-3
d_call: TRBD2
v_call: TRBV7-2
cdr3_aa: CASSGWLAGEDTQYF
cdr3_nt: TGTGCCAGCAGCGGATGGCTAGCGGGGGAGGATACGCAGTATTTT

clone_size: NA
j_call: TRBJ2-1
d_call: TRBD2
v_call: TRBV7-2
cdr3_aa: CASSGRGSGGGSEQFF
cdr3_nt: TGTGCCAGCAGCGGACGAGGGAGCGGGGGGGGTTCTGAGCAGTTCTTC

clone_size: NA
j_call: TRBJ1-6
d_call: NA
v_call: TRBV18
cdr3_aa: CASSPQGENSPLHF
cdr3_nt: TGTGCCAGCTCACCCCAGGGTGAGAATTCACCCCTCCACTTT

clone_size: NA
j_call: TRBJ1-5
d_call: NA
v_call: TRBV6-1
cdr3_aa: CASSDYFANQPQHF
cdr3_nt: TGTGCCAGCAGTGACTATTTTGCGAATCAGCCCCAGCATTTT

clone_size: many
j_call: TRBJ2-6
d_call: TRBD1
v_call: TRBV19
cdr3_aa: CASSRTGVGANVLTF
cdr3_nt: TGTGCCAGTAGTCGCACAGGGGTAGGGGCCAACGTCCTGACTTTC

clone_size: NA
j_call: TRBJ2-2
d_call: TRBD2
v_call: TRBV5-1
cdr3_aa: CASSLGPAGGGPGELFF
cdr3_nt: TGCGCCAGCAGCTTGGGACCAGCGGGGGGAGGACCCGGGGAGCTGTTTTTT

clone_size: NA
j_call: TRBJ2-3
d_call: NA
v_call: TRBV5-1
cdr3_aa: CASSLTSTSTDTQYF
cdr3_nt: TGCGCCAGCAGCTTGACTAGTACTAGCACAGATACGCAGTATTTT

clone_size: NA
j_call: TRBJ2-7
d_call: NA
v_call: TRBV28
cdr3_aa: CASTPVGPGLYEQYF
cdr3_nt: TGTGCCAGCACCCCCGTCGGTCCAGGACTCTACGAGCAGTACTTC

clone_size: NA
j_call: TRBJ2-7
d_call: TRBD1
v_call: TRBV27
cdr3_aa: CASSARQGASYEQYF
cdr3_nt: TGTGCCAGCAGTGCACGACAGGGGGCCTCCTACGAGCAGTACTTC

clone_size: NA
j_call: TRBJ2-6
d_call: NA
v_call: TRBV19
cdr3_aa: CASKPWGANVLTF
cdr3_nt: TGTGCCAGTAAGCCGTGGGGGGCCAACGTCCTGACTTTC

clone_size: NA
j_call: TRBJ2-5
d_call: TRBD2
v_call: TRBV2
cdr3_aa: CASSLTGGQETQYF
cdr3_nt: TGTGCCAGCTCCCTAACGGGGGGGCAAGAGACCCAGTACTTC